Listed below are T cell receptor beta chains from one sample, sequenced in a study of T cells in Graves' hyperthyroidism and ophthalmopathy. One entry per CDR3 protein results from TCRdb running MiXCR on the multiplex PCR reads. The data contain roughly 840,000 distinct CDR3 sequences, roughly 40% of them seen just once; the ten biggest clones take up 8% to 9%. Sequencing input: blood. The receptors derive from a young man with Graves' hyperthyroidism. The CDR3 runs from the conserved cysteine through the conserved F or W. D genes are given only for firm matches. Clone size is shown for a subset of rows, as once, few, many or a class of expanded clone.

V	J	size	D	CDR3	DNA
TRBV19	TRBJ2-7	many	TRBD1	CASSIGDSNYEQYF	TGTGCCAGTAGTATAGGGGACAGCAACTACGAGCAGTACTTC
TRBV7-9	TRBJ2-7	NA	TRBD2	CASSQDSGMSSYEQYF	TGTGCCAGCAGCCAAGACAGCGGGATGAGCTCCTACGAGCAGTACTTC
TRBV9	TRBJ1-1	NA	TRBD1	CASSAIDRGLAEAFF	TGTGCCAGCAGCGCCATTGACAGGGGGCTTGCTGAAGCTTTCTTT
TRBV29-1	TRBJ1-5	NA	TRBD1	CSVTGTGIGPQHF	TGCAGCGTCACCGGGACAGGGATTGGGCCCCAGCATTTT
TRBV7-9	TRBJ1-6	many	NA	CASSLGSGSPLHF	TGTGCCAGCAGCTTAGGATCTGGTTCACCCCTCCACTTT
TRBV2	TRBJ1-2	NA	NA	CASKGSDGGASYGYTF	TGTGCCAGCAAGGGTTCTGATGGGGGAGCTAGCTATGGCTACACCTTC
TRBV7-2	TRBJ1-1	few	NA	CASSLVQNMNTEAFF	TGTGCCAGCAGCTTAGTGCAGAACATGAACACTGAAGCTTTCTTT
TRBV20-1	TRBJ2-7	NA	NA	CSASYPGLPYEQYF	TGCAGTGCTAGTTATCCGGGACTTCCCTACGAGCAGTACTTC
TRBV5-1	TRBJ1-2	few	TRBD1	CASRDRGPLNYGYTF	TGCGCCAGCAGGGACAGGGGGCCACTTAACTATGGCTACACCTTC
TRBV10-3	TRBJ2-7	once	NA	CATGKGGYEQYF	TGTGCCACCGGAAAGGGGGGCTACGAGCAGTACTTC
TRBV15	TRBJ2-7	NA	NA	CATIRELTYEQYF	TGTGCCACCATCAGAGAATTAACCTACGAGCAGTACTTC
TRBV3-1	TRBJ1-1	few	NA	CASSQSGVTAFF	TGTGCCAGCAGCCAATCAGGGGTAACGGCTTTCTTT
TRBV9	TRBJ1-4	many	NA	CASSVGRGFQEKLFF	TGTGCCAGCAGCGTAGGCCGAGGGTTCCAGGAAAAACTGTTTTTT
TRBV20-1	TRBJ2-7	few	NA	CSATYSPGTYEQYF	TGCAGTGCTACGTACTCACCCGGGACCTACGAGCAGTACTTC